These T cell receptor beta chains were read from a single sample in a study of tumor and adjacent non-tumor tissue in lung cancer. MiXCR, applied by TCRdb to the multiplex PCR reads, yields one record per CDR3 protein. The table has approximately 100,000 distinct CDR3 sequences, 75% seen once. Sequenced material: lung tumor tissue. These receptors all stem from a woman in her fifties or sixties with non-small cell lung cancer. The CDR3 runs from the conserved cysteine through the conserved F or W. Fields, in order: J gene, D gene, V gene, CDR3 protein. The D gene is left open where the match is weak.

j_gene: TRBJ2-1
d_gene: .
v_gene: TRBV6-5
CDR3aa: CASRRSGSSYNEQFF

j_gene: TRBJ2-7
d_gene: TRBD1
v_gene: TRBV5-4
CDR3aa: CASSLQGQISYEQYF

j_gene: TRBJ1-1
d_gene: .
v_gene: TRBV6-2/TRBV6-3
CDR3aa: CASSLYVNTEVFF

j_gene: TRBJ1-2
d_gene: .
v_gene: TRBV11-1
CDR3aa: CDSSSQGPLCGYTF

j_gene: TRBJ2-1
d_gene: TRBD2
v_gene: TRBV7-3
CDR3aa: CANRSGTSGSHEQFF

j_gene: TRBJ2-1
d_gene: TRBD2
v_gene: TRBV6-2/TRBV6-3
CDR3aa: CASSYSRTSGRSGWIF

j_gene: TRBJ2-7
d_gene: .
v_gene: TRBV12-3/TRBV12-4
CDR3aa: CASSAINWGEKYF

j_gene: TRBJ2-4
d_gene: .
v_gene: TRBV12-3/TRBV12-4
CDR3aa: CASSLGYPVKNIQYF

j_gene: TRBJ2-7
d_gene: TRBD1
v_gene: TRBV6-5
CDR3aa: CASSDAETGIYEQYF

j_gene: TRBJ2-3
d_gene: .
v_gene: TRBV25-1
CDR3aa: CASKDTTSTYTQYF

j_gene: TRBJ2-1
d_gene: TRBD2
v_gene: TRBV11-3
CDR3aa: CVSCLELTSRSHNEQFF

j_gene: TRBJ1-4
d_gene: .
v_gene: TRBV11-2
CDR3aa: CASSWGSATNKKLFF

j_gene: TRBJ2-7
d_gene: TRBD1
v_gene: TRBV11-2
CDR3aa: CVSSLVQLGGYEYYF

j_gene: TRBJ2-7
d_gene: TRBD1
v_gene: TRBV5-1
CDR3aa: CASRKGQGTYGQYF

j_gene: TRBJ2-5
d_gene: .
v_gene: TRBV6-1
CDR3aa: CASSTGQWRETQYF

j_gene: TRBJ2-3
d_gene: TRBD2
v_gene: TRBV5-6
CDR3aa: CASSSPGLGVATQYF

j_gene: TRBJ1-1
d_gene: .
v_gene: TRBV28
CDR3aa: CASGSNTGPTPAFF

j_gene: TRBJ2-1
d_gene: TRBD2
v_gene: TRBV6-6
CDR3aa: CASSQIGRYEHFF

j_gene: TRBJ1-2
d_gene: .
v_gene: TRBV11-1
CDR3aa: CANSSQGPLHAYTF

j_gene: TRBJ2-2
d_gene: TRBD2
v_gene: TRBV6-2/TRBV6-3
CDR3aa: CATKPGGAVTGELFF

j_gene: TRBJ2-3
d_gene: .
v_gene: TRBV20-1
CDR3aa: CCAHPRTTSTDTQYF

j_gene: TRBJ1-5
d_gene: .
v_gene: TRBV28
CDR3aa: CATLGEHHYQARLYSNQPQHF

j_gene: TRBJ2-1
d_gene: TRBD2
v_gene: TRBV20-1
CDR3aa: CSASVGSGLDEQFF

j_gene: TRBJ2-1
d_gene: TRBD2
v_gene: TRBV4-1
CDR3aa: CASRQESSSGTSGSEQFF

j_gene: TRBJ2-7
d_gene: TRBD1
v_gene: TRBV4-3
CDR3aa: CTSSGRIPGQGTGEQYF

j_gene: .
d_gene: TRBD2
v_gene: TRBV11-2
CDR3aa: CASSYGTSESYEQFF

j_gene: TRBJ2-1
d_gene: TRBD2
v_gene: TRBV6-2/TRBV6-3
CDR3aa: CASSSLAEVGLHNEQFF

j_gene: TRBJ1-6
d_gene: .
v_gene: TRBV14
CDR3aa: CASSQGIGTNSPLHF

j_gene: TRBJ2-1
d_gene: .
v_gene: TRBV11-2
CDR3aa: CASSLVLGDQGNEQFF

j_gene: TRBJ2-7
d_gene: .
v_gene: TRBV6-2/TRBV6-3
CDR3aa: CVSSPGVREQHF

j_gene: TRBJ2-7
d_gene: TRBD1
v_gene: TRBV6-5
CDR3aa: CASRYLPDRGEQYF

j_gene: TRBJ2-7
d_gene: .
v_gene: TRBV28
CDR3aa: CASSLNEDEQYF

j_gene: TRBJ2-1
d_gene: .
v_gene: TRBV7-9
CDR3aa: CADTAQATAGYNEQFF

j_gene: TRBJ2-7
d_gene: .
v_gene: TRBV6-6
CDR3aa: CASSHEMDYEQYF

j_gene: TRBJ2-1
d_gene: TRBD2
v_gene: TRBV11-2
CDR3aa: CASSRHGRNEQFF

j_gene: TRBJ2-3
d_gene: .
v_gene: TRBV11-3
CDR3aa: CASRNSGGGTDTQCF

j_gene: TRBJ2-3
d_gene: TRBD2
v_gene: TRBV5-5
CDR3aa: CASSPGLVADTQYF

j_gene: TRBJ1-1
d_gene: .
v_gene: TRBV7-8
CDR3aa: CASSLSRDPAWVAFF

j_gene: TRBJ2-1
d_gene: TRBD1
v_gene: TRBV11-3
CDR3aa: CACSLIGQGDAFF

j_gene: TRBJ2-7
d_gene: .
v_gene: TRBV4-2
CDR3aa: CASSQESRRAYEQYF

j_gene: TRBJ2-1
d_gene: .
v_gene: TRBV29-1
CDR3aa: CSVETRGGNEQFF

j_gene: TRBJ2-7
d_gene: .
v_gene: TRBV20-1
CDR3aa: CSTPGPWNPYEQYF

j_gene: TRBJ2-5
d_gene: .
v_gene: TRBV11-2
CDR3aa: CPSSPQETQYF

j_gene: TRBJ2-4
d_gene: TRBD2
v_gene: TRBV6-1
CDR3aa: CASSLQLSGGHIQYF

j_gene: TRBJ2-3
d_gene: .
v_gene: TRBV11-2
CDR3aa: CASNLVERETDKQYF

j_gene: TRBJ2-1
d_gene: .
v_gene: TRBV6-2/TRBV6-3
CDR3aa: CAGSYPGRSYSGQFF

j_gene: TRBJ1-2
d_gene: .
v_gene: TRBV20-1
CDR3aa: CSARDRGEFYGYTF